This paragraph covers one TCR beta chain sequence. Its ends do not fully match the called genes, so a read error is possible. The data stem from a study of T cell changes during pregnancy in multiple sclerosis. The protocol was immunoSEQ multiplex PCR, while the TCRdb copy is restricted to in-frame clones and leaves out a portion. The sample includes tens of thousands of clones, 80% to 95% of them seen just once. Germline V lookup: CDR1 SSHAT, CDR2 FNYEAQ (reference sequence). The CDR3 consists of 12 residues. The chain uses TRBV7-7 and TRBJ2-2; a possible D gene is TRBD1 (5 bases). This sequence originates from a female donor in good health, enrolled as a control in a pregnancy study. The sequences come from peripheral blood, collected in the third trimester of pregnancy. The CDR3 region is CASSFQGGELFF. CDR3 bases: TGTGCTAGCAGCTTCCAGGGCGGGGAGCTGTTTTTT.